Below, one T cell receptor beta chain is given with its context. The data originate from a study of blood T cell repertoires in COVID-19. Study overall: The samples span acute and convalescent COVID-19 from the United States, Italy and Spain. From T cells, B-cell-depleted T cells, or PBMCs came the material, which was cDNA or gDNA.

This table comes from immunoSEQ multiplex PCR, and its TCRdb copy is limited to in-frame clones, with some not included. The repertoire has 150,000 or so clones, about 85% of them found once; the top ten carry 1.2%. The CDR3 length is 13 residues. The ends were cut back, 7 bases at V and 2 bases at J, with 12 bases in the middle. Germline loops: CDR1 LNHNV, CDR2 YYDKDF (reference sequence). The genes are TRBV15 and TRBJ2-7; a weak D match, TRBD1 (6 bases). The sample consisted of peripheral blood. The source of this sequence is a man in his 60s who had recovered from COVID-19. CDR3 sequence reads: CATKRTETYEQYF. CDR3 sequence (DNA): TGTGCCACCAAGAGGACAGAGACCTACGAGCAGTACTTC.